Sequencing of this TCR beta chain was carried out in a study of regulatory T cells in long-lasting Graves disease. The table lists this clonotype with many counts. To make TCR beta libraries, researchers used iRepertoire HTBI primers and Arm-PCR of CDR3 regions. TCRdb re-derived calls from the multiplex PCR reads in MiXCR, one entry per CDR3 protein. The sample has hundreds of thousands of distinct CDR3 sequences; approximately 15% are singletons. CDR1 is MNHEY and CDR2 is SVGEGT in the germline V gene. This CDR3 has 15 amino acids. Losses at the gene ends were 2 bases for V and 2 bases for J; bases not matched to a gene: 2. Time point here: newly diagnosed GD, antithyroid drugs for less than 3 months. From RNA extracted from PBMCs, the TCR library was made. Investigators report Graves' disease was diagnosed under American Thyroid Association guidelines. Separately, the same data were catalogued under a study of T cells in Graves' hyperthyroidism and ophthalmopathy. Per that paper: In the first-round RT-PCR of the TCR CDR3, the HTBI primer set was used.

Source: peripheral blood mononuclear cells (PBMCs), taken at new diagnosis, from a patient treated with antithyroid drugs. This clonotype was obtained from a woman younger than 45 with Graves disease. The chain joins TRBV6-2 or TRBV6-3 to TRBJ2-7; 11 nucleotides line up with TRBD1. In DNA, the CDR3 is TGTGCCAGCAGTTACCGGGACAGGGGGGCCTACGAGCAGTACTTC. Encoded protein: CASSYRDRGAYEQYF.